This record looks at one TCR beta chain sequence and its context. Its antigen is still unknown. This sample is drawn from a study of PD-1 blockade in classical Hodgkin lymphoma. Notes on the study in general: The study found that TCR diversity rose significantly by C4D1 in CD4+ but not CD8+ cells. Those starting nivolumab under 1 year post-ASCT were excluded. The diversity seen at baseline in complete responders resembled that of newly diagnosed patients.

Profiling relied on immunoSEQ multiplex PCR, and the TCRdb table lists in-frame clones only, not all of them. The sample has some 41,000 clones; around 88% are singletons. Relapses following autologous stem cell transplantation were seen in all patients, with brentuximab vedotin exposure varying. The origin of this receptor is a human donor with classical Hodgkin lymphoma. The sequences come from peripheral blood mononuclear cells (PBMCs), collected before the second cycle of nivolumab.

CDR3 amino acids: CASSPRQGGVGEQYF. CDR3 DNA: TGTGCCAGCAGCCCGCGACAGGGGGGAGTGGGCGAGCAGTACTTC. The J gene is TRBJ2-7, the V gene TRBV7-3; TRBD1 matches at 9 bases. The CDR3 is 15 residues long. CDR1 and CDR2 (germline): SGHTA, FQGTGA. The V and J ends lost 5 bases and 6 bases, in that order; junction bases with no gene match: 11.